This entry concerns a single T cell receptor (beta chain). What it binds is not known. The data were taken from a study of cytomegalovirus exposure and HLA in healthy donors. Assay used: immunoSEQ multiplex PCR; TCRdb lists only in-frame clones, some missing. The repertoire holds more than 150,000 clones, with roughly 91% as singletons. The study's findings and limits: Subsequent analysis showed first-cohort TCR clusters tending to co-occur in over a hundred validation repertoires. Altogether, around 160 TCR beta chains were recorded as cytomegalovirus-associated.

The material sequenced was PBMCs. The clonotype comes from a man between 18 and 29 years old in good health and CMV-seronegative.

CDR3 nucleotide sequence: TGTGCCAGCAACGAGGGAGGGGGGTACACCGGGGAGCTGTTTTTT. Its translation is CASNEGGGYTGELFF. This chain links TRBV28 with TRBJ2-2; weak D call: TRBD2 (7 bases). The CDR3 runs to 15 residues. Germline V lookup: CDR1 MDHEN, CDR2 SYDVKM. Trimming shortened V by 7 bases and J by 3 bases, and 15 bases separated the two germline ends.